This TCR beta chain originates from a study of tumor-infiltrating lymphocytes in primary liver carcinoma. General observations from the study: Blood trailed tumors significantly in top-250-clone fraction (p = 0.039). Present in all five tumor regions were only about 7-25% of the top clones.

Production of TCR beta cDNA used 400 to 650 ng total RNA together with a constant-region primer. TCR beta libraries came from three nested multiplex PCR rounds using slightly modified ARM-PCR. MiXCR, applied by TCRdb to the multiplex PCR reads, yields one record per CDR3 protein. In the table there are roughly 20,000 distinct CDR3 sequences, 79% of which are singletons. Between roughly 17 and 33 mg of unsorted bulk tissue served as the source from which RNA and DNA were co-extracted. Each individual tumor supplied samples from five separate regions. About this clonotype: Its antigen is undetermined. A much more abundant neighbour one base away suggests this may be a read error.

Sequenced material: liver tumor tissue from sampling region 4. The subset here: tumor region T4, right-lateral pole. This TCR came from a woman between 25 and 40 years old with primary liver carcinoma and hepatitis B virus infection.

This CDR3 is CNVRRGGEDTEAFF. As DNA, the CDR3 is TGCAACGTCCGACGGGGAGGGGAAGACACTGAAGCTTTCTTT. The chain is built from TRBV29-1 and TRBJ1-1, with D possibly TRBD1 on 5 matching bases. The length of the CDR3 is 14 residues. Germline CDR1 SQVTM, CDR2 ANQGSEA.